The 9 T cell receptor beta chains listed next were all sequenced from one sample in a study of blood T cell repertoires in COVID-19. Generated by immunoSEQ multiplex PCR, the TCRdb table keeps only in-frame clones and is missing some. The repertoire holds about 260,000 clones, with about 91% as singletons. The sequencing input was PBMCs or T cells enriched from blood (not recorded which). These receptors came from a man between 35 and 55 years old who had been exposed to COVID-19.

This clone was detected once. This chain links TRBV5-4 with TRBJ1-2, with a weak D call TRBD1 (5 bases). The CDR3 contains 12 residues. From germline, CDR1 is SGHNT and CDR2 YYREEE (reference sequence). V lost 0 bases to trimming and J lost 13 bases, with 13 bases between them. The DNA for the CDR3 is TGTGCCAGCAGCTTGGCGGGGGAGGGACCCACCTTC. This translates into CASSLAGEGPTF. Complete variable domain (other parts from reference TRBV5-4 and TRBJ1-2): ETGVTQSPTHLIKTRGQQVTLRCSSQSGHNTVSWYQQALGQGPQFIFQYYREEENGRGNFPPRFSGLQFPNYSSELNVNALELDDSALYLCASSLAGEGPTFGSGTRLTVV.

The DNA for the CDR3 is TGTGCCAGCAGCCCCCGACAGACTAATGAAAAACTGTTTTTT. Translation gives CASSPRQTNEKLFF. The chain recombines TRBV6-2 or TRBV6-3 with TRBJ1-4; possibly TRBD1 for D (5 bases). Trimming removed 6 bases from V and 2 bases from J, with 10 bases in between. This CDR3 is built from 14 residues. Germline V gene data show CDR1 as MNHEY and CDR2 as SVGEGT.

CDR3 in DNA: TGCGCCAGCAGCCATACTTACTCAGCAGGGAGCACAGATACGCAGTATTTT. Its translation: CASSHTYSAGSTDTQYF. The chain is built from TRBV4-1 and TRBJ2-3, with D possibly being TRBD1 (5 bases). This CDR3 region has 17 residues. V shed 3 bases and J shed 0 bases, with 16 bases lying between them. Germline V gives CDR1 MGHRA, CDR2 YSYEKL.

The rearrangement uses TRBV28 and TRBJ1-2; maybe TRBD1 (6 bases). V lost 3 bases to trimming and J lost 5 bases, with 13 bases between them. This CDR3 is built from 14 residues. Looked up from germline, CDR1 is MDHEN and CDR2 is SYDVKM. The CDR3 DNA reads as TGTGCCAGCAGTTTGTTACAGGGTAGATATGGCTACACCTTC. This translates into CASSLLQGRYGYTF.

CDR3 loop: CASSLTGQGNQPQHF. The CDR3 nucleotides read TGCGCCAGCAGCTTGACGGGACAGGGAAATCAGCCCCAGCATTTT. The chain links TRBV5-1 to TRBJ1-5, with 9 bases lining up with TRBD1. The CDR3 length is 15 residues. The V and J ends lost 1 base and 4 bases, in that order; junction bases with no gene match: 3. Germline V gives CDR1 SGHRS, CDR2 YFSETQ.

J is TRBJ2-2 and V is TRBV10-3; TRBD2 matches at 11 bases. Germline CDR1 is ENHRY and CDR2 is SYGVKD. The length of the CDR3 is 19 residues. Germline trimming cut 3 bases from V and 0 bases from J; bases unmatched to any gene: 9. CDR3 coding DNA: TGTGCCATCAGTGACCCTTTGACTAGCGGGGAAGCGAACACCGGGGAGCTGTTTTTT. Its translation is CAISDPLTSGEANTGELFF.

The chain recombines TRBV27 with TRBJ2-2; D is unresolved. The germline gives CDR1 MNHEY, CDR2 SMNVEV (reference sequence). The CDR3 covers 14 residues. Trimming stripped 5 bases from V and 1 base from J, with 8 bases between. This CDR3 reads CASSHSLNTGELFF. For the CDR3, the DNA is TGTGCCAGCAGTCACTCCTTGAACACCGGGGAGCTGTTTTTT.

The genes are TRBV11-2 and TRBJ1-2, with D perhaps TRBD1 (5 bases). The germline CDR1 and CDR2 sequences are SGHAT and FQNNGV. The CDR3 contains 16 residues. Trimming pared 4 bases from V and 0 bases from J, leaving 15 bases between. In DNA, the CDR3 is TGTGCCAGCAGCTCCTCCCTCGGGGGGACTAACTATGGCTACACCTTC. This gives the protein CASSSSLGGTNYGYTF.

A note on this clone: The sample has other DNA sequences that encode this CDR3 too. The rearrangement links TRBV28 to TRBJ1-1; D remains ambiguous. Trimming pared 5 bases from V and 5 bases from J, leaving 12 bases between. Germline CDR1 and CDR2: MDHEN and SYDVKM. The CDR3 runs to 13 residues. CDR3 sequence reads: CASSPGGGTEAFF. The CDR3, as DNA: TGTGCCAGCAGTCCGGGAGGCGGGACTGAAGCTTTCTTT.